This T cell receptor (beta chain) was retrieved from a study of T cell responses to AZD1222 COVID-19 vaccine. V was clipped by 6 bases and J by 0 bases, with 6 bases between them. The germline V gene encodes CDR1 MNHEY and CDR2 SMNVEV (reference sequence). This CDR3 has 13 amino acids. Assay used: immunoSEQ multiplex PCR; TCRdb lists only in-frame clones, some missing. This table holds about 37,000 clones, approximately 90% found once. The rearrangement uses TRBV27 and TRBJ1-3; D not certain. The sequence was collected from an adult who received the AZD1222 COVID-19 vaccine. The source was peripheral blood, collected 28 days after the second AZD1222 dose. The CDR3 coding sequence is TGTGCCAGCAGATATACCTCTGGAAACACCATATATTTT. It translates to CASRYTSGNTIYF.